This T cell receptor beta chain was retrieved from a study of vaccination and CD4 T cells after COVID-19. The overall study: Cellular stimulation was performed using overlapping spike peptides derived from SARS-CoV-2, HCoV-NL63, HCoV-OC43 and HCoV-229E.

On this clonotype itself: Its antigen is undetermined.

The study sequenced cultured CD4+ T cell DNA using the Oncomine TCR Beta short-read assay. TCRdb recomputed calls from the PCR reads with MiXCR, one row per CDR3 protein. The sample gives approximately 20,000 distinct CDR3 sequences, around half of which show up once; roughly 8.9% is in the top ten. This CDR3 has 14 amino acids. CDR1 is SGHTS, CDR2 YDEGEE, per germline. Between the trimmed V and J ends, which lost 0 bases and 5 bases, there was a span of 11 bases. As to treatment: approximately 10-day PBMC culture with coronavirus spike peptide pools or control peptides (ViraFEST assay). V gene TRBV5-8 combines with J gene TRBJ2-5; D is possibly TRBD2 (6 bases). The clonotype comes from a human donor who had recovered from COVID-19. Sample: CD4+ T cells from blood, cultured in vitro. The CDR3 bases are TGTGCCAGCAGCTTGGTCAGGGCGGGGGAGACCCAGTACTTC. Protein product: CASSLVRAGETQYF. The full variable domain, in which reference TRBV5-8 and TRBJ2-5 provide the parts outside the CDR3, is EAGVTQSPTHLIKTRGQQATLRCSPISGHTSVYWYQQALGLGLQFLLWYDEGEERNRGNFPPRFSGRQFPNYSSELNVNALELEDSALYLCASSLVRAGETQYFGPGTRLLVL.